This T cell receptor beta chain is from a study of shared clonotypes between healthy human individuals. This was a deep-level run. TCRdb keeps only in-frame clones here, not all; method: immunoSEQ multiplex PCR. The profile covers hundreds of thousands of clones, with around 96% appearing a single time and 0.11% taken by the ten largest. The naive CD8 subset, CD45RO-negative cells positively selected for CCR7, excluded terminally differentiated effector memory CD45RA+ cells. The receptor's source is a woman aged 25 to 45 in good health. The specimen was naive CD8+ T cells sorted from blood.

This chain's CDR3 is CASSSGVLDGYTF. In nucleotides, the CDR3 is TGTGCCAGCAGCTCGGGGGTATTGGATGGCTACACCTTC. This chain connects TRBV11-1 to TRBJ1-2; D is possibly TRBD1 (5 bases). The germline V gene has CDR1 SGHAT and CDR2 FQDESV (reference sequence). This CDR3 region has 13 residues. V lost 4 bases and J 6 bases, leaving 12 bases between the germline ends. Drawing the rest from reference TRBV11-1 and TRBJ1-2, the complete variable domain is EAEVAQSPRYKITEKSQAVAFWCDPISGHATLYWYRQILGQGPELLVQFQDESVVDDSQLPKDRFSAERLKGVDSTLKIQPAELGDSAMYLCASSSGVLDGYTFGSGTRLTVV.